This T cell receptor (beta chain) emerged from a study of T-cell reconstitution after alpha-beta-depleted transplantation in children. For this clonotype: Its antigen is unknown.

Preparation of the TCRbeta library involved a method that used unique molecular identifiers. MiXCR, applied by TCRdb to the PCR reads, yields one record per CDR3 protein. The sample shows around 190,000 distinct CDR3 sequences, approximately 6.3% of them seen only once. Findings and caveats of the study: Recipient T cells and thymic progenitors that survived were the source of the high TCRbeta diversity seen at day 60 in some patients. When one year had passed after transplant, most T-cell counts and diversity came from newly produced T cells. As was reported, about two months after transplant, alpha-beta T cells came from several hundred expanded graft clones.

The CDR3 extends over 14 amino acids. V was clipped by 0 bases and J by 10 bases; unmatched bases: 2. CDR1 and CDR2 (germline): LNHNV, YYDKDF (reference sequence). The rearrangement joins TRBV15 to TRBJ1-6; 8 bases align to TRBD1. The clonotype was recovered from a boy between 2 and 15 years old with acute lymphoblastic leukemia, due to receive a stem cell transplant. The source material was PBMCs, sampled before TCRalphabeta/CD19-depleted stem cell transplant. The CDR3 protein is CATSREGQASPLHF. The CDR3 bases are TGTGCCACCAGCAGAGAGGGACAGGCATCACCCCTCCACTTT.